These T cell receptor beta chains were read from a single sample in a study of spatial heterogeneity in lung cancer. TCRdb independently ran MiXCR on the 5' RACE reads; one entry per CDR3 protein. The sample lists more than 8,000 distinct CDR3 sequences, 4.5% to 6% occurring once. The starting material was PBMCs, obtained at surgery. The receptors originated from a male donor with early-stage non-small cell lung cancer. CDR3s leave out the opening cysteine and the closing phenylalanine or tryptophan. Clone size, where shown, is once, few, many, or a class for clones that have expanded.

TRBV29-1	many	SVEDQPEDRPRAQKLYGYT
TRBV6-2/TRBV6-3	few	ASSYPTSGSVVTGELF
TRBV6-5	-	ASSYQTGFTDTQY
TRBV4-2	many	ASSPELNMNTEAF
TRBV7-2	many	ASSFPLRGRRMNTEAF
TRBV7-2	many	ASSLASGGTYEQY
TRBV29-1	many	SVERGGGTEAF
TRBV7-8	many	ASSPGTSGDNEQF
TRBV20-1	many	SARGTGSGRTDTQY
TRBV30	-	AWSGRRDQPQH
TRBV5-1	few	ASSLEQGGHTDTQY
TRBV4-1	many	ASSQVGGTEAF
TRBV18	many	ASSPHRGGPTDTQY
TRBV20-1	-	SARFGSDTQY
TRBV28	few	ASSLSRPQH
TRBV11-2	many	ASSPRGPKPNEQF
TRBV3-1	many	ASRTGGKDGYT